One sample yielded the 21 T cell receptor beta chains listed below, sequenced in a study of cytomegalovirus exposure and HLA in healthy donors (dated by TCRdb to 2017 to 2019). The protocol used for the library was the immunoSEQ multiplex PCR assay. For the multiplex PCR, a mixture combining 60 forward primers for TCR Vbeta segments and 13 reverse primers for TCR Jbeta segments was used. As stored in TCRdb, this immuneACCESS dataset retains in-frame rearrangements with V and J assigned. A fraction of the clones does not appear; measured against another copy, unresolved V genes explain less than half of the discrepancy, and the remainder lacks a known reason. The data table for this sample lists 34,000 or so clones. Of the sample, roughly 5% is held by the ten largest clones. Sequenced input: PBMCs. These receptors all come from a female donor in good health and CMV-seronegative.

The rearrangement joins TRBV15 to TRBJ1-2; D not resolved. This CDR3 is built from 13 residues. Trimming took 6 bases from V and 1 from J, leaving 9 bases between them. In germline, CDR1 is LNHNV, CDR2 YYDKDF (reference sequence). The CDR3 DNA follows: TGTGCCACCAGTGGGCCGGTTAACTATGGCTACACCTTC. It codes for CATSGPVNYGYTF.

The J gene is TRBJ2-2, the V gene TRBV2, with 10 bases identical to TRBD1. V shed 5 bases and J 5 bases; nucleotides not matched to a gene: 8. This CDR3 is built from 16 residues. Germline values: CDR1 SNHLY, CDR2 FYNNEI. CDR3 sequence (DNA): TGTGCCAGCAGTCCCTGGGGGACAGGGGTTACCGGGGAGCTGTTTTTT. This codes for CASSPWGTGVTGELFF.

The chain recombines TRBV6-5 with TRBJ1-6, with D possibly TRBD1 on 5 matching bases. The ends were cut back, 6 bases at V and 7 bases at J, with 13 bases in the middle. CDR1 is MNHEY and CDR2 is SVGAGI in the germline V gene. This CDR3 is built from 14 residues. The CDR3 nucleotides read TGTGCCAGCAGCGGGGGACGGCTCAATTCACCCCTCCACTTT. Protein product: CASSGGRLNSPLHF.

The rearrangement joins TRBV5-1 to TRBJ2-3, with 11 positions matching TRBD1. The germline gives CDR1 SGHRS, CDR2 YFSETQ. With 2 bases clipped from V and 6 bases from J, the junction kept 2 bases outside the gene matches. This CDR3 is 14 amino acids long. In DNA form, the CDR3 reads TGCGCCAGCAGCTTCGGGACAGGGGGTGATACGCAGTATTTT. Residues: CASSFGTGGDTQYF.

V and J are TRBV5-1 and TRBJ2-7, with 11 bases matching TRBD2. Trimming took 3 bases from V and 6 from J; bases not matched to a gene: 11. This CDR3 has 16 residues. Germline-derived CDR1 and CDR2 are SGHRS and YFSETQ. The CDR3 DNA reads as TGCGCCAGCAGCTCCGCAGCCGGGACTAGCGGTTTCGAGCAGTACTTC. Its translation is CASSSAAGTSGFEQYF.

CDR3 sequence: CSVRGQGSEAFF. CDR3 sequence (DNA): TGCAGCGTTAGGGGGCAGGGGAGTGAAGCTTTCTTT. This chain joins TRBV29-1 and TRBJ1-1, with 7 nucleotides matching TRBD1. The CDR3 is made up of 12 amino acids. Trimming removed 5 bases from V and 7 bases from J; junction bases left unmatched: 7. In germline, CDR1 is SQVTM, CDR2 ANQGSEA.

The rearrangement uses TRBV13 and TRBJ2-4; 10 bases are a match to TRBD2. CDR3 length equals 15 residues. Germline values: CDR1 PRHDT, CDR2 FYEKMQ (reference sequence). The V and J ends lost 6 bases and 0 bases, in that order; junction bases with no gene match: 2. CDR3 sequence (DNA): TGTGCCAGCAGACTAGCGGGACTAGCCAAAAACATTCAGTACTTC. Its protein is CASRLAGLAKNIQYF.

This chain joins TRBV19 and TRBJ2-2; 9 positions match TRBD1. This CDR3 is 16 amino acids long. With 6 bases clipped from V and 4 bases from J, the junction kept 9 bases outside the gene matches. Germline V CDR1 and CDR2: LNHDA, SQIVND (reference sequence). DNA for the CDR3: TGTGCCAGTAGGGGGGTGTTACAGGGGGCCACCGGGGAGCTGTTTTTT. Encoded protein: CASRGVLQGATGELFF. The full variable domain, in which reference TRBV19 and TRBJ2-2 provide the parts outside the CDR3, is DGGITQSPKYLFRKEGQNVTLSCEQNLNHDAMYWYRQDPGQGLRLIYYSQIVNDFQKGDIAEGYSVSREKKESFPLTVTSAQKNPTAFYLCASRGVLQGATGELFFGEGSRLTVL.

The chain is built from TRBV7-6 and TRBJ2-3; TRBD2 matches at 8 bases. In germline, CDR1 is SGHVS, CDR2 FNYEAQ. V lost 4 bases to trimming and J lost 1 base; unmatched junction nucleotides: 1. This CDR3 region has 14 residues. CDR3 protein: CASSWRGGTDTQYF. In DNA form, the CDR3 reads TGTGCCAGCAGCTGGCGGGGGGGCACAGATACGCAGTATTTT. The variable domain in full, completed from reference TRBV7-6 and TRBJ2-3, reads GAGVSQSPRYKVTKRGQDVALRCDPISGHVSLYWYRQALGQGPEFLTYFNYEAQQDKSGLPNDRFSAERPEGSISTLTIQRTEQRDSAMYRCASSWRGGTDTQYFGPGTRLTVL.

The chain employs TRBV30 and TRBJ2-6; TRBD1 agrees at 9 bases. J was trimmed by 2 bases and V by 3 bases; bases with no gene match: 2. Germline assignment: CDR1 GTSNPN and CDR2 SVGIG (reference sequence). The CDR3 runs to 15 residues. In DNA, the CDR3 is TGTGCCTGGAGCACAGGGGGCACTGGGGCCAACGTCCTGACTTTC. Protein: CAWSTGGTGANVLTF.

This rearrangement joins TRBV6-5 to TRBJ2-7; D perhaps matches TRBD1 (6 bases). Per germline, CDR1 MNHEY and CDR2 SVGAGI. This CDR3 has 15 amino acids. Trimming pared 0 bases from V and 4 bases from J, leaving 13 bases between. CDR3 DNA sequence: TGTGCCAGCAGTTACTCGGGTGGGGGCCTTTACGAGCAGTACTTC. This translates into CASSYSGGGLYEQYF.

The gene calls are TRBV6-1 and TRBJ1-4; D possibly corresponds to TRBD1 (5 bases). Germline CDR1 is MNHNS and CDR2 is SASEGT. This CDR3 is 15 amino acids long. Trimming took off 2 bases at V and 5 bases at J, with 12 bases between the two ends. The DNA of the CDR3 is TGTGCCAGCAGTGAAAGGGCAGGGCCAAATGAAAAACTGTTTTTT. Its translation: CASSERAGPNEKLFF.

The rearrangement joins TRBV5-6 to TRBJ1-2; D ambiguous. CDR3 size: 14 residues. Germline CDR1 and CDR2: SGHDT and YYEEEE. Between the trimmed V and J ends, which lost 4 bases and 8 bases, there was a span of 18 bases. The CDR3: CASSSPDLPGGYTF. As DNA, the CDR3 is TGTGCCAGCAGCAGTCCGGACCTCCCGGGAGGCTACACCTTC.

V is TRBV9 and J is TRBJ1-2, with TRBD1 identical over 7 bases. V dropped 4 bases and J dropped 7; count of bases not matched to a gene: 13. This CDR3 comprises 15 residues. The germline V gene encodes CDR1 SGDLS and CDR2 YYNGEE. CDR3 bases: TGTGCCAGCAGCCCATCCGGGACAGAGGCTTTTGGCTACACCTTC. Protein product: CASSPSGTEAFGYTF. The entire variable domain, with the rest obtained from reference TRBV9 and TRBJ1-2, is as follows: DSGVTQTPKHLITATGQRVTLRCSPRSGDLSVYWYQQSLDQGLQFLIQYYNGEERAKGNILERFSAQQFPDLHSELNLSSLELGDSALYFCASSPSGTEAFGYTFGSGTRLTVV.

The V gene is TRBV19, the J gene TRBJ1-6; 8 bases match TRBD1. The CDR3 totals 13 residues. J lost 10 bases, V lost 7 bases, and 6 bases had no gene match. Germline CDR1 LNHDA, CDR2 SQIVND (reference sequence). CDR3 loop: CASKQGEGSPLHF. In DNA, the CDR3 is TGTGCCAGTAAACAGGGGGAGGGGTCACCCCTCCACTTT.

The V call is TRBV5-1, the J call TRBJ2-1, with TRBD2 matching over 9 bases. From germline, CDR1 is SGHRS and CDR2 YFSETQ. This CDR3 region has 14 residues. V lost 5 bases and J lost 2; bases outside the gene matches: 2. The CDR3, as DNA: TGCGCCAGCAGGGTAGCGGGGGCCTACAATGAGCAGTTCTTC. Translating gives CASRVAGAYNEQFF.

This chain joins TRBV9 and TRBJ2-3; weak D call: TRBD1 (6 bases). CDR3 length: 14 residues. The V gene's germline CDR1 is SGDLS and CDR2 YYNGEE. V was pared by 3 bases and J by 5 bases, with 13 bases between. The DNA for the CDR3 is TGTGCCAGCAGCGCCACAGGGTTTGAAGATACGCAGTATTTT. Its protein is CASSATGFEDTQYF.

This chain links TRBV4-3 with TRBJ2-3; TRBD2 might be the D (7 bases). V gave up 1 base and J gave up 5 bases, with 19 bases separating them. Germline V gene sequence: CDR1 LGHNA, CDR2 YSLEER. CDR3 length: 17 residues. The CDR3 loop reads CASSQGDYGGAGDTQYF. The CDR3, as DNA: TGCGCCAGCAGCCAAGGGGATTATGGGGGGGCCGGAGATACGCAGTATTTT.

In regard to this clone: An end of the junction differs from the germline gene, which may be a read error. This sample includes further DNA sequences coding for the same CDR3. This chain links TRBV6-1 with TRBJ1-2; D unresolved. The CDR3 length is 14 residues. CDR1 and CDR2 from the germline V gene are MNHNS and SASEGT. CDR3 DNA: TGCGCCAGCAGTGAATCTAGACGGGTCTATGGCTACACCTTC. Translated, it gives CASSESRRVYGYTF.

This rearrangement joins TRBV29-1 to TRBJ1-1; D is unresolved. Germline loops: CDR1 SQVTM, CDR2 ANQGSEA. This CDR3 has 10 residues. With 6 bases removed from V and 14 bases from J, the gap between germline ends came to 16 bases. CDR3 sequence (DNA): TGCAGCGTCGACACCCCCGCATCCTTCTTT. It is translated as CSVDTPASFF. The full variable domain, with the rest looked up from reference TRBV29-1 and TRBJ1-1, is SAVISQKPSRDICQRGTSLTIQCQVDSQVTMMFWYRQQPGQSLTLIATANQGSEATYESGFVIDKFPISRPNLTFSTLTVSNMSPEDSSIYLCSVDTPASFFGQGTRLTVV.

The V gene is TRBV5-1, the J gene TRBJ1-1, with a possible D match to TRBD1 (5 bases). V was cut by 4 bases and J by 5 bases, with 15 bases left in between. CDR3 length: 14 amino acids. Germline assignment: CDR1 SGHRS and CDR2 YFSETQ. The CDR3, as DNA: TGCGCCAGCAGCCTGGCAGGGCCGAAGACTGAAGCTTTCTTT. Translating it yields CASSLAGPKTEAFF.